This passage covers 26 T cell receptor beta chains from one sample sequenced in a study of T cells in Graves' hyperthyroidism and ophthalmopathy. Amplified regions were TCR beta CDR3 sequences from RNA transcripts. The HTBI set primed first-round TCR CDR3 RT-PCR. TCRdb re-called the multiplex PCR reads through MiXCR, storing one row per CDR3 protein. The repertoire holds 500,000 to 800,000 distinct CDR3 sequences, with 13% to 15% as singletons. Material for sequencing was blood. These receptors originate from a woman in her fifties or sixties with Graves' ophthalmopathy.

Many counts were recorded for this clonotype. The rearrangement uses TRBV18 and TRBJ2-1, with D maybe TRBD2 (6 bases). The CDR3 covers 16 residues. The V end lost 6 bases, the J end lost 5 bases, and 20 bases lay between the germline ends. In germline, CDR1 is KGHSH, CDR2 LQKENI. The CDR3 protein is CASSSRLALYDNEQFF. The DNA of the CDR3 is TGTGCCAGCTCGTCCCGTCTAGCGCTTTATGACAATGAGCAGTTCTTC.

To note about this clonotype: A much more abundant neighbour one base away suggests this may be a read error. The conserved closing phenylalanine or tryptophan is absent in this CDR3, likely reflecting a read error. The gene calls are TRBV2 and TRBJ2-2, with 7 bases that match TRBD1. Near its end, the DNA agrees better with TRBJ1-1, so the J call may be wrong. The CDR3 extends over 13 amino acids. Germline V gives CDR1 SNHLY, CDR2 FYNNEI. The CDR3 region has the DNA TGTGCCGGCAGCCTAGGGGCAGGGGGGGGAGCTTTCCTT. Protein sequence: CAGSLGAGGGAFL.

In this sample, this clonotype turned up many times. The gene calls are TRBV10-3 and TRBJ1-1; tentative D call: TRBD1 (5 bases). Germline lookup yields CDR1 ENHRY and CDR2 SYGVKD. V lost 11 bases and J lost 3, with 13 bases in between. The CDR3 contains 12 residues. CDR3 region: CAVGAGYTEAFF. The CDR3 region has the DNA TGTGCCGTCGGGGCAGGGTACACTGAAGCTTTCTTT.

This clonotype was detected many times. This chain connects TRBV20-1 to TRBJ2-5; 8 bases line up with TRBD2. The length of the CDR3 is 14 residues. The trim removed 6 bases at V and 4 bases at J, leaving 10 bases unmatched. CDR1 and CDR2 (germline): DFQATT, SNEGSKA (reference sequence). The CDR3 spells CSAAPGLESETQYF. Here the CDR3 DNA reads TGCAGTGCCGCCCCGGGACTAGAGTCAGAGACCCAGTACTTC.

This clonotype occurred a few times. This chain uses TRBV29-1 with TRBJ2-2; D ambiguous. Trimming took 5 bases from V and 4 from J, leaving 5 bases between them. Germline CDR1 is SQVTM and CDR2 is ANQGSEA. This CDR3 region has 11 residues. The CDR3 loop is CSVKITGELFF. CDR3 nucleotide sequence: TGCAGCGTTAAGATCACCGGGGAGCTGTTTTTT.

This clonotype was seen a handful of times. V is TRBV27 and J is TRBJ1-6; maybe TRBD1 (6 bases). Germline CDR1 MNHEY, CDR2 SMNVEV (reference sequence). The CDR3 runs to 18 residues. The V gene lost 1 base and the J gene lost 5 bases, with 18 bases spanning the gap. The CDR3 loop is CASSLFLSGGSDNSPLHF. As DNA, the CDR3 is TGTGCCAGCAGTTTATTTCTCTCGGGGGGCTCAGATAATTCACCCCTCCACTTT.

V and J are TRBV6-1 and TRBJ2-3; 8 bases line up with TRBD1. J was trimmed by 5 bases and V by 7 bases; bases with no gene match: 5. The germline V gene encodes CDR1 MNHNS and CDR2 SASEGT. The CDR3 contains 13 residues. The CDR3 region is CASMRTGLDTQYF. The CDR3 region has the DNA TGTGCCAGCATGCGGACAGGGCTAGATACGCAGTATTTT.

This clonotype has ten or more counts. V usage is TRBV3-1 and J usage is TRBJ1-5, with a tentative D call TRBD1 (5 bases). The ends were cut back, 2 bases at V and 6 bases at J, with 8 bases in the middle. The germline CDR1 and CDR2 sequences are LGHDT and YNNKEL (reference sequence). This CDR3 is 13 amino acids long. This CDR3 reads CASSQSGGQPQHF. In DNA, the CDR3 is TGTGCCAGCAGCCAATCCGGGGGTCAGCCCCAGCATTTT.

The count of this clonotype is one. The chain joins TRBV6-4 to TRBJ2-1; the D is unclear. CDR1 is MRHNA, CDR2 SNTAGT, per germline. The CDR3 has 13 amino acids. V was cut by 3 bases and J by 2 bases, with 5 bases left in between. CDR3 sequence reads: CASSEGPYNEQFF. The DNA for the CDR3 is TGTGCCAGCAGTGAAGGACCCTACAATGAGCAGTTCTTC.

This clonotype came up a few times. The chain joins TRBV4-3 to TRBJ2-2; 9 bases map to TRBD1. V trimming: 3 bases; J trimming: 7 bases; junction bases outside the gene matches: 9. The germline gives CDR1 LGHNA, CDR2 YSLEER. This CDR3 has 16 residues. The CDR3 loop reads CASSQRTGGRDGELFF. The CDR3 DNA sequence: TGCGCCAGCAGCCAGCGCACAGGGGGCAGGGACGGGGAGCTGTTTTTT.

The chain employs TRBV29-1 and TRBJ2-7; 8 bases match TRBD2. This CDR3 is 13 amino acids long. CDR1 SQVTM and CDR2 ANQGSEA come from the germline V gene. The V and J ends lost 7 bases and 1 base, in that order; junction bases with no gene match: 6. CDR3 amino acids: CSAALAVSYEQYF. For the CDR3, the DNA is TGCAGCGCGGCACTAGCGGTATCCTACGAGCAGTACTTC.

At least ten counts were recorded for this clonotype. The genes are TRBV11-2 and TRBJ2-5; D is undetermined. The CDR3 has 14 residues. V lost 1 base, J lost 3 bases, and 9 bases lay in between. Germline CDR1 reads SGHAT; CDR2 reads FQNNGV. DNA for the CDR3: TGTGCCAGCAGCTTAGCCAGGCCCAAAGAGACCCAGTACTTC. It specifies CASSLARPKETQYF.

This chain joins TRBV11-2 and TRBJ2-3; D assignment may be TRBD1 or TRBD2 (7 bases each). The germline gives CDR1 SGHAT, CDR2 FQNNGV. The CDR3 has 15 residues. The V end lost 5 bases, the J end lost 2 bases, and 14 bases lay between the germline ends. This CDR3 reads CASSTRGGSTDTQYF. In DNA, the CDR3 is TGTGCCAGCAGCACCAGGGGGGGCTCCACAGATACGCAGTATTTT. Full variable domain (rest looked up from reference TRBV11-2 and TRBJ2-3): EAGVAQSPRYKIIEKRQSVAFWCNPISGHATLYWYQQILGQGPKLLIQFQNNGVVDDSQLPKDRFSAERLKGVDSTLKIQPAKLEDSAVYLCASSTRGGSTDTQYFGPGTRLTVL.

This clonotype was observed at least ten times. This sequence joins TRBV6-2 or TRBV6-3 and TRBJ1-5; possibly TRBD1 for D (6 bases). This CDR3 contains 14 residues. Germline CDR1 is MNHEY and CDR2 is SVGEGT. Trimming removed 5 bases from V and 6 bases from J, with 14 bases in between. The CDR3, as DNA: TGTGCCAGCAGTGCCCCGGGGGCCATTCAGCCCCAGCATTTT. Its translation: CASSAPGAIQPQHF.

There are many counts of this clonotype. The V gene is TRBV18, the J gene TRBJ2-3; 7 bases line up with TRBD1. The germline V gene encodes CDR1 KGHSH and CDR2 LQKENI. The CDR3 has 14 amino acids. Trimming cost V 5 bases and J 2 bases; bases outside gene matches: 4. CDR3 nucleotides: TGTGCCAGCTCAAACAGGGGATTCACAGATACGCAGTATTTT. Its protein is CASSNRGFTDTQYF.

This clonotype has at least ten counts. The rearrangement uses TRBV20-1 and TRBJ1-5; tentatively, D is TRBD1 (5 bases). The germline V gene has CDR1 DFQATT and CDR2 SNEGSKA (reference sequence). The CDR3 spans 17 residues. The V end was cut by 4 bases, the J end by 2 bases, with 21 bases between. This CDR3 reads CSAINGGKTGGNQPQHF. CDR3 DNA: TGCAGTGCTATCAATGGGGGAAAAACTGGAGGCAATCAGCCCCAGCATTTT.

In the case of this clonotype: A much larger clone differs by one base, so this may be a read error. V gene TRBV7-9 combines with J gene TRBJ2-7; 7 nucleotides match TRBD2. The CDR3 consists of 15 residues. The germline V gene has CDR1 SEHNR and CDR2 FQNEAQ (reference sequence). In DNA, the CDR3 is TGTGCCGGCAGCCCCCCAAGCGGGGCGTCCTACGAGCAGTACTTC. Translated: CAGSPPSGASYEQYF.

This clonotype came up a few times. This sequence joins TRBV12-3 or TRBV12-4 and TRBJ1-5; tentative D call: TRBD1 (5 bases). This CDR3 is built from 16 residues. V gave up 4 bases and J gave up 6 bases, with 19 bases separating them. CDR3 amino acids: CASSSLKRGASQPQHF. CDR3 coding DNA: TGTGCCAGCAGTTCACTAAAGCGAGGGGCTAGTCAGCCCCAGCATTTT.

This clonotype has ten or more counts. The chain uses TRBV20-1 and TRBJ2-7, with 7 nucleotides matching TRBD2. The ends lost 0 bases at V and 3 bases at J; junction bases unmatched: 5. The CDR3 is 14 residues long. Germline V gives CDR1 DFQATT, CDR2 SNEGSKA (reference sequence). The CDR3 bases are TGCAGTGCTAGAGATGGGGAGCGGGACTACGAGCAGTACTTC. As protein: CSARDGERDYEQYF.

Comment on this clonotype: This may stem from a read error, because a much larger clone lies one nucleotide away. The DNA of the CDR3 is TGTGCCAGCAGTTTGAATGTCCCAGGGGAGCAGTTCTTC. Amino acid sequence: CASSLNVPGEQFF. The chain has TRBV12-3 or TRBV12-4 and TRBJ2-1; D perhaps matches TRBD1 (5 bases). The CDR3 is made up of 13 amino acids. Trimming removed 3 bases from V and 10 bases from J, with 13 bases in between.

The table lists this clonotype with many counts. This chain joins TRBV11-2 and TRBJ2-1; TRBD1 is a possible D gene (6 bases). This CDR3 contains 12 residues. The germline CDR1 and CDR2 sequences are SGHAT and FQNNGV. Trimming took 5 bases from V and 12 from J, leaving 14 bases between them. CDR3 in amino acids: CASSQGLDRQFF. In nucleotides, the CDR3 is TGTGCCAGCAGCCAGGGCCTGGACAGGCAGTTCTTC.

The rearrangement links TRBV20-1 to TRBJ1-6; no firm D call. V lost 3 bases, J lost 5 bases, and 8 bases lay in between. The germline gives CDR1 DFQATT, CDR2 SNEGSKA (reference sequence). The CDR3 consists of 13 residues. The CDR3 here is CSASLPNNSPLHF. The DNA of the CDR3 is TGCAGTGCTAGTCTACCAAATAATTCACCCCTCCACTTT.

This clonotype was seen repeatedly, ten times or more. The chain carries TRBV27 and TRBJ1-5, with D possibly being TRBD1 (5 bases). Per germline, CDR1 MNHEY and CDR2 SMNVEV (reference sequence). The CDR3 is 17 residues long. The V gene lost 2 bases and the J gene lost 0 bases, with 14 bases spanning the gap. CDR3 in amino acids: CASSLAGRGYSNQPQHF. The CDR3 DNA reads as TGTGCCAGCAGTTTAGCAGGGCGAGGATATAGCAATCAGCCCCAGCATTTT.

This clonotype appeared many times. The genes are TRBV28 and TRBJ2-1; 7 bases fit TRBD1. Looked up from germline, CDR1 is MDHEN and CDR2 is SYDVKM. V was pared by 5 bases and J by 6 bases, with 10 bases of the junction left unmatched. The CDR3 is 15 residues long. In DNA form, the CDR3 reads TGTGCCAGCAGTACCCGACAGGGCTTGTCCAATGAGCAGTTCTTC. Protein sequence: CASSTRQGLSNEQFF.

At least ten counts were recorded for this clonotype. The V gene is TRBV5-8, the J gene TRBJ2-1, with 16 bases identical to TRBD2. Trimming at V came to 4 bases and at J to 7 bases, leaving 11 bases not matched to a gene. The V gene's germline CDR1 is SGHTS and CDR2 YDEGEE. This CDR3 spans 18 amino acids. CDR3 region: CASSTGTSGRALVNEQFF. For the CDR3, the DNA is TGTGCCAGCAGCACGGGGACTAGCGGGAGGGCCCTGGTTAATGAGCAGTTCTTC. Full variable domain (missing parts from reference TRBV5-8 and TRBJ2-1): EAGVTQSPTHLIKTRGQQATLRCSPISGHTSVYWYQQALGLGLQFLLWYDEGEERNRGNFPPRFSGRQFPNYSSELNVNALELEDSALYLCASSTGTSGRALVNEQFFGPGTRLTVL.

The chain links TRBV30 to TRBJ1-2, with D tentatively TRBD1 (6 bases). The CDR3 is 16 amino acids. Looked up from germline, CDR1 is GTSNPN and CDR2 is SVGIG (reference sequence). The V and J ends lost 3 bases and 4 bases respectively, with 21 bases between them. The CDR3: CAWREPGQTTSYGYTF. DNA of the CDR3: TGTGCCTGGAGAGAACCGGGACAAACAACTTCCTATGGCTACACCTTC.